The clone carrying this T cell receptor (beta chain) has ten or more counts. What it binds is not known. After template switching added a universal primer site, the resulting cDNA carried unique molecular identifiers. Using its own MiXCR run on the 5' RACE reads, TCRdb lists one record per CDR3 protein. The sample has around 240,000 distinct CDR3 sequences, over 9.5% seen once. Germline V lookup: CDR1 MNHEY, CDR2 SVGAGI. The CDR3 spans 14 residues. With 4 bases removed from V and 2 bases from J, the gap between germline ends came to 6 bases. The sample comes from a study of identical twins. Study-level results: Researchers reported excess low generation probability among twin-shared out-of-frame alpha sequences. There were fewer insertions in abundant cord blood beta clonotypes, but memory repertoires showed no such pattern.

All donors were healthy, and all were Caucasian. This receptor was identified in a man aged 45-65 years in good health. V is TRBV6-5 and J is TRBJ2-6; D is ambiguous. Sequencing input: memory T cells sorted from blood. CDR3 amino acids: CASSSYAGANVLTF. In DNA, the CDR3 is TGTGCCAGCAGTTCATACGCTGGGGCCAACGTCCTGACTTTC.